Presented here are 16 T cell receptor beta chains from one specimen sequenced in a study of blood T cells in healthy people across ages. A second PCR of about 7 to 12 cycles used a sample-barcoded 5' primer and a J-beta primer mix. TCRdb re-called the 5' RACE reads with MiXCR, one entry per CDR3 protein. There are under 1,100,000 distinct CDR3 sequences in the sample; under 30% occur only once, and about 0.69% lies in the top ten. These data are also associated with another study on T cells of mothers and their children.

Specimen: blood. Receptor source: a girl aged 2-10 years in good health.

This clonotype showed up just a few times. The J gene is TRBJ1-3, the V gene TRBV12-3 or TRBV12-4; D gene unclear. The ends were cut back, 6 bases at V and 8 bases at J, with 5 bases in the middle. This CDR3 contains 10 residues. The CDR3 DNA reads TGTGCCAGCAGGACGGACACCATATATTTT. The encoded protein is CASRTDTIYF.

The V call is TRBV9, the J call TRBJ2-2; D not resolved. Trimming pared 5 bases from V and 5 bases from J, leaving 19 bases between. CDR3 length: 16 residues. CDR1 is SGDLS, CDR2 YYNGEE, per germline. CDR3 sequence (DNA): TGTGCCAGCAGTGTGATGCCTGGGTGGTGGACCGGGGAGCTGTTTTTT. Its protein is CASSVMPGWWTGELFF.

This clonotype was recorded a few times. The CDR3 protein is CACRDSSYEQYF. Here the CDR3 DNA reads TGTGCCTGCCGGGACAGTTCCTACGAGCAGTACTTC. This chain links TRBV10-3 with TRBJ2-7; 7 bases align to TRBD1. The CDR3 spans 12 residues. The V and J ends lost 11 bases and 1 base, in that order; junction bases with no gene match: 5. Per the germline V gene, CDR1 is ENHRY and CDR2 is SYGVKD.

There are a few counts of this clonotype. J is TRBJ2-4 and V is TRBV12-3 or TRBV12-4; D is unresolved. The CDR3 runs to 15 residues. The ends were cut back, 3 bases at V and 1 base at J, with 10 bases in the middle. CDR3 nucleotides: TGTGCCAGCAGTTTGCCAAGCTCTGCCAAAAACATTCAGTACTTC. Protein: CASSLPSSAKNIQYF.

For the CDR3, the DNA is TGTGCCAGCAGCCGACAGGAGACAGGGGACTATGGCTACACCTTC. It yields the protein CASSRQETGDYGYTF. The chain uses TRBV11-2 and TRBJ1-2; 8 bases fit TRBD1. The germline V gene has CDR1 SGHAT and CDR2 FQNNGV. After removal of 5 bases from V and 3 bases from J, the junction contained 8 bases not matched to a gene. The CDR3 length is 15 residues.

This clonotype was seen more than once but under ten times. This sequence joins TRBV7-9 and TRBJ2-7; 8 bases match TRBD1. V lost 1 base and J lost 5; bases outside the gene matches: 7. CDR1 SEHNR and CDR2 FQNEAQ come from the germline V gene (reference sequence). The CDR3 extends over 15 amino acids. The CDR3 DNA is TGTGCCAGCAGCTTAGGAGGACAGGGCGGGAACGAGCAGTACTTC. Protein: CASSLGGQGGNEQYF.

This clonotype was seen a handful of times. The genes are TRBV7-3 and TRBJ1-1; D is unresolved. Trimming removed 1 base at V and 3 bases at J, with 9 bases between. CDR1 and CDR2 from the germline V gene are SGHTA and FQGTGA. The CDR3 loop spans 14 amino acids. CDR3 loop: CASSLMGSDTEAFF. CDR3 nucleotides: TGTGCCAGCAGCTTAATGGGTTCGGACACTGAAGCTTTCTTT.

This rearrangement joins TRBV6-1 to TRBJ2-7; 7 bases are shared with TRBD2. The CDR3 has 14 residues. Looked up from germline, CDR1 is MNHNS and CDR2 is SASEGT. The trim removed 4 bases at V and 4 bases at J, leaving 7 bases unmatched. As DNA, the CDR3 is TGTGCCAGCAGTGTTCGCGGGAGACTGTACGAGCAGTACTTC. This translates into CASSVRGRLYEQYF.

V is TRBV4-1 and J is TRBJ2-7; weak D call: TRBD1 (6 bases). The CDR3 is made up of 14 amino acids. Germline V gene sequence: CDR1 MGHRA, CDR2 YSYEKL. V was clipped by 0 bases and J by 7 bases, with 13 bases between them. This chain's CDR3 is CASSQDRLGQEQYF. CDR3 sequence (DNA): TGCGCCAGCAGCCAAGATCGTCTTGGACAGGAGCAGTACTTC.

The rearrangement links TRBV6-1 to TRBJ2-7; 8 bases line up with TRBD1. CDR1 is MNHNS and CDR2 is SASEGT in the germline V gene. With 2 bases clipped from V and 4 bases from J, the junction kept 4 bases outside the gene matches. This CDR3 is built from 14 residues. DNA of the CDR3: TGTGCCAGCAGTGAAAGGACAGGGCAATACGAGCAGTACTTC. Translated, it gives CASSERTGQYEQYF.

The chain carries TRBV7-9 and TRBJ2-6, with 10 bases that match TRBD1. The length of the CDR3 is 19 residues. The germline gives CDR1 SEHNR, CDR2 FQNEAQ (reference sequence). V was clipped by 7 bases and J by 4 bases; unmatched bases: 16. This chain's CDR3 is CASTFRTGGPLEGANVLTF. CDR3 DNA sequence: TGTGCCAGCACTTTCAGGACAGGGGGGCCTCTGGAGGGGGCCAACGTCCTGACTTTC.

The chain couples TRBV2 to TRBJ2-7; the D is unclear. V lost 4 bases, J lost 0 bases, and 10 bases lay in between. Germline values: CDR1 SNHLY, CDR2 FYNNEI. The CDR3 length is 14 residues. Here the CDR3 reads CASSVLLDSYEQYF. CDR3 DNA sequence: TGTGCCAGCAGTGTCCTACTCGACTCCTACGAGCAGTACTTC.

The chain recombines TRBV7-2 with TRBJ1-5; D possibly corresponds to TRBD1 (5 bases). V was pared by 5 bases and J by 5 bases, with 13 bases between. Germline loops: CDR1 SGHTA, CDR2 FQGNSA. The CDR3 has 14 amino acids. In DNA form, the CDR3 reads TGTGCCAGCAGCAAATGGGACCTTGATCAGCCCCAGCATTTT. It codes for CASSKWDLDQPQHF.

The chain joins TRBV29-1 to TRBJ1-1; D gene uncertain. This CDR3 is built from 12 residues. CDR1 is SQVTM and CDR2 is ANQGSEA in the germline V gene. V was clipped by 4 bases and J by 6 bases, with 12 bases between them. In DNA, the CDR3 is TGCAGCGTTGCGGCAAAGGCTCCTGAAGCTTTCTTT. Translating it yields CSVAAKAPEAFF.

The chain combines TRBV6-5 with TRBJ1-5; D is unresolved. Trimming removed 5 bases at V and 7 bases at J, with 12 bases between. In germline, CDR1 is MNHEY, CDR2 SVGAGI. The CDR3 runs 13 residues. CDR3 coding DNA: TGTGCCAGCAGTCCTAAATACCGACAGCCCCAGCATTTT. Translated, it gives CASSPKYRQPQHF.

The chain combines TRBV6-2 or TRBV6-3 with TRBJ2-3; D remains unclear. The CDR3 extends over 12 amino acids. CDR1 and CDR2 from the germline V gene are MNHEY and SVGEGT. V lost 2 bases and J lost 9, with 9 bases in between. CDR3 residues: CASSYVSKTQYF. The CDR3 region has the DNA TGTGCCAGCAGTTACGTAAGCAAAACGCAGTATTTT.